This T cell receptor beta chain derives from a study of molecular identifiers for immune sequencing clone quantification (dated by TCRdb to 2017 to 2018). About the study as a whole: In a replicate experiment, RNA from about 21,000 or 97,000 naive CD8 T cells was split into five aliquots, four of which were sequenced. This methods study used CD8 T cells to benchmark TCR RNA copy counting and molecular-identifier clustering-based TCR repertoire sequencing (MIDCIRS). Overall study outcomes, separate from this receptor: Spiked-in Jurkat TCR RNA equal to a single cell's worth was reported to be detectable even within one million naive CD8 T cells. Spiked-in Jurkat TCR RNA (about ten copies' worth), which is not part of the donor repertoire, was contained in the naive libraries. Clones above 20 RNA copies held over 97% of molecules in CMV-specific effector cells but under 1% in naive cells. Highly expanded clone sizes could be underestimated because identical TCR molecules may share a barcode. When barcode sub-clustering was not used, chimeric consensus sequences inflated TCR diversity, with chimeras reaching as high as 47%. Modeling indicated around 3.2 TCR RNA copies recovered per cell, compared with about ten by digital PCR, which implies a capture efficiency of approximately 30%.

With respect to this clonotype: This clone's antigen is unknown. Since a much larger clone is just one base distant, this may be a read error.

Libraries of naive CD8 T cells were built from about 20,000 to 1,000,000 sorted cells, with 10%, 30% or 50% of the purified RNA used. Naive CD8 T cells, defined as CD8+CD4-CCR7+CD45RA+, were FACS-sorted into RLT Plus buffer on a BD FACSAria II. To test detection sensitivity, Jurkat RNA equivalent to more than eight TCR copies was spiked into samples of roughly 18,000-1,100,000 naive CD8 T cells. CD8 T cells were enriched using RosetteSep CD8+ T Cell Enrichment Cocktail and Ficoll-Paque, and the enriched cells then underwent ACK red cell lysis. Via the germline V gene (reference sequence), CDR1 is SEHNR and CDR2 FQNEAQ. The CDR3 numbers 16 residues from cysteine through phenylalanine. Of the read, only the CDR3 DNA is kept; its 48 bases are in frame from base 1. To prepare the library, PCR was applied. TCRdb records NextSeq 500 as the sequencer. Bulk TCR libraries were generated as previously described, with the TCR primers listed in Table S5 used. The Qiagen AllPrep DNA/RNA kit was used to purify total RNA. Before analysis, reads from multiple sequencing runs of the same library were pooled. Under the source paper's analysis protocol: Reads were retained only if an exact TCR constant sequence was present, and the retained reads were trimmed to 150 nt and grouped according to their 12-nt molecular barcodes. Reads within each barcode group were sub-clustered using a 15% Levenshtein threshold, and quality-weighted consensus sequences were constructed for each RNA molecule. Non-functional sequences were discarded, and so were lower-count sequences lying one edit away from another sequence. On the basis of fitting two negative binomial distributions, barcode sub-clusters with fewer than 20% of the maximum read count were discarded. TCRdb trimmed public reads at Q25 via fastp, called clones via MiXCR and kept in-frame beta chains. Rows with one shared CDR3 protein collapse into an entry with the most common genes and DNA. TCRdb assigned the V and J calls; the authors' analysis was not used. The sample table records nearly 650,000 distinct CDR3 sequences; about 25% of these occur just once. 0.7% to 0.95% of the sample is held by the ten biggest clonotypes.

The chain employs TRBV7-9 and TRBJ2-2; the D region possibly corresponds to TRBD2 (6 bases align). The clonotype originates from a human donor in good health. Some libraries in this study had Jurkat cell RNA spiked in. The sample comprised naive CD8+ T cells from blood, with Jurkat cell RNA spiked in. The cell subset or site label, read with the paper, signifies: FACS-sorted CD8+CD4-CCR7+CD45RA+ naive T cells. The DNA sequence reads TGTGCCAGCAGCCCTCCCCTAGCGACGAACACCGGGGAGCTGTTGTTT. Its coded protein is CASSPPLATNTGELLF.